The 5 T cell receptor beta chains presented below share a single source sample, sequenced in a study of blood T cell repertoires in COVID-19. Assay: immunoSEQ multiplex PCR; the TCRdb copy retains only in-frame clones and omits some. The sample shows roughly 190,000 clones, around 90% of them seen only once. Sequencing was performed on peripheral blood. Source of these receptors: a man between 45 and 60 years old with acute or convalescent COVID-19.

This sequence joins TRBV7-9 and TRBJ2-1; 9 positions match TRBD2. The CDR3 has 16 residues. V lost 1 base to trimming and J lost 9 bases; unmatched junction nucleotides: 10. Germline V gene sequence: CDR1 SEHNR, CDR2 FQNEAQ (reference sequence). The CDR3 region is CASSLEGRGGAGEQFF. The CDR3 DNA sequence: TGTGCCAGCAGCTTAGAAGGTCGCGGGGGGGCCGGTGAGCAGTTCTTC.

The rearrangement joins TRBV28 to TRBJ1-6; TRBD1 aligns across 7 bases. The CDR3 is 16 residues long. The V gene's germline CDR1 is MDHEN and CDR2 SYDVKM. V dropped 2 bases and J dropped 9; count of bases not matched to a gene: 10. In DNA form, the CDR3 reads TGTGCCAGCAGTTTACCTCCAGGGGGTACAGGTTCACCCCTCCACTTT. It codes for CASSLPPGGTGSPLHF.

The rearrangement joins TRBV7-2 to TRBJ1-2; 8 nucleotides align to TRBD1. V was pared by 4 bases and J by 8 bases, with 9 bases of the junction left unmatched. Germline loops: CDR1 SGHTA, CDR2 FQGNSA. This CDR3 spans 14 amino acids. Here the CDR3 reads CASSSTQGAGGYTF. The CDR3, as DNA: TGTGCCAGCAGCTCGACCCAGGGGGCCGGCGGCTACACCTTC. The entire variable domain, with the rest obtained from reference TRBV7-2 and TRBJ1-2, is as follows: GAGVSQSPSNKVTEKGKDVELRCDPISGHTALYWYRQSLGQGLEFLIYFQGNSAPDKSGLPSDRFSAERTGGSVSTLTIQRTQQEDSAVYLCASSSTQGAGGYTFGSGTRLTVV.

The chain employs TRBV5-1 and TRBJ1-2, with 12 bases that match TRBD1. This CDR3 has 16 amino acids. Germline assignment: CDR1 SGHRS and CDR2 YFSETQ. With 1 base clipped from V and 7 bases from J, the junction kept 8 bases outside the gene matches. CDR3 protein: CASSLTAGTGGFGYTF. CDR3 nucleotides: TGCGCCAGCAGCTTGACCGCCGGGACAGGGGGCTTTGGCTACACCTTC.

This sequence joins TRBV3-1 (or the pseudogene TRBV3-2) and TRBJ2-1, with a tentative D call TRBD2 (6 bases). Germline V gives CDR1 LGHDT, CDR2 YNNKEL (reference sequence). The CDR3 is 15 amino acids. Trimming cost V 4 bases and J 9 bases, with 19 bases left between them. The CDR3: CASSPTGGLGLEQFF. CDR3 DNA sequence: TGTGCCAGCAGCCCAACCGGGGGTCTGGGCCTTGAGCAGTTCTTC.